This T cell receptor (beta chain) was identified in a study of blood T cell repertoires in COVID-19. Overall study context: Samples came from the United States, Italy and Spain, spanning acute and convalescent COVID-19. The analysed material was cDNA or gDNA that came from T cells, B-cell-depleted T cells, or PBMCs.

Original methodology: For nucleated cells, counts were estimated from reference gene primer amplification. The assay was immunoSEQ multiplex PCR, and TCRdb's table has in-frame clones only and misses some. For V, J and clone size, that table is used; D and trimming come from the DNA. The sample has about 310,000 clones, around 87% seen once. The CDR3 is made up of 14 amino acids. CDR1 SGDLS and CDR2 YYNGEE come from the germline V gene. Trimming left V 2 bases short and J 3 bases short, with 11 bases between. The sequencing input was peripheral blood. The receptor's source is a man aged 65 to 85 with acute or convalescent COVID-19. The rearrangement joins TRBV9 to TRBJ2-5; TRBD2 might be the D (5 bases). The CDR3, as DNA: TGTGCCAGCAGCGTCTACGGAGCGGAAGAGACCCAGTACTTC. As protein: CASSVYGAEETQYF.